One and the same sample provided the 18 T cell receptor beta chains below, sequenced in a study of OX40 agonist ivuxolimab in advanced cancers. Generated by immunoSEQ multiplex PCR, the TCRdb table keeps only in-frame clones and is missing some. The sample consists of roughly 100,000 clones, 93% of them appearing once. This specimen was CD4+ or CD8+ T cells sorted from blood, taken in a trial of the OX40 agonist ivuxolimab. All receptors derive from an adult with an advanced solid tumor such as melanoma, head and neck, liver or kidney cancer.

The chain couples TRBV28 to TRBJ1-2; 7 nucleotides align to TRBD1. The CDR3 is 13 amino acids. Per germline, CDR1 MDHEN and CDR2 SYDVKM. V lost 4 bases and J lost 5; bases outside the gene matches: 4. The CDR3 spells CASSYGQAYGYTF. The CDR3 DNA sequence: TGTGCCAGCAGTTATGGACAGGCGTATGGCTACACCTTC.

The rearrangement joins TRBV6-1 to TRBJ1-2; D gene unclear. Germline-derived CDR1 and CDR2 are MNHNS and SASEGT. Trimming took 3 bases from V and 4 from J, leaving 12 bases between them. The CDR3 contains 14 residues. The CDR3 region is CASSESRVGYGYTF. CDR3 in DNA: TGTGCCAGCAGTGAGAGCCGGGTCGGCTATGGCTACACCTTC.

The chain has TRBV27 and TRBJ1-4; TRBD1 aligns across 7 bases. CDR1 MNHEY and CDR2 SMNVEV come from the germline V gene (reference sequence). This CDR3 region has 13 residues. With 3 bases clipped from V and 7 bases from J, the junction kept 2 bases outside the gene matches. CDR3 loop: CASSFNRGEKLFF. The CDR3, as DNA: TGTGCCAGCAGTTTCAACAGGGGTGAAAAACTGTTTTTT.

The chain joins TRBV29-1 to TRBJ2-1, with D possibly being TRBD1 or TRBD2 (5 bases each). The CDR3 loop spans 13 amino acids. V lost 5 bases, J lost 3 bases, and 11 bases lay in between. Germline CDR1 is SQVTM and CDR2 is ANQGSEA. In DNA, the CDR3 is TGCAGCGTTCGAGGGGCAGGCTACAATGAGCAGTTCTTC. Amino acids: CSVRGAGYNEQFF.

The CDR3 nucleotides read TGTGCCAGCGGGGAATTCTCTGGAAACACCATATATTTT. Protein: CASGEFSGNTIYF. This chain links TRBV2 with TRBJ1-3, with D unresolved. Trimming stripped 8 bases from V and 0 bases from J, with 8 bases between. Germline V lookup: CDR1 SNHLY, CDR2 FYNNEI. This CDR3 has 13 amino acids.

This clone was seen a few times. The V gene is TRBV7-9, the J gene TRBJ2-3; no clear D gene. The length of the CDR3 is 12 residues. V dropped 4 bases and J dropped 0 bases, with 2 bases sitting between them. CDR1 and CDR2 from the germline V gene are SEHNR and FQNEAQ (reference sequence). CDR3 region: CASSSSTDTQYF. In DNA, the CDR3 is TGTGCCAGCAGCTCAAGCACAGATACGCAGTATTTT.

The rearrangement uses TRBV6-6 and TRBJ1-5; possible D gene TRBD1, 5 bases. Germline CDR1 is MNHNY and CDR2 is SVGAGI (reference sequence). The CDR3 extends over 14 amino acids. V lost 5 bases and J 0 bases, leaving 8 bases between the germline ends. CDR3 sequence reads: CASSRQFSNQPQHF. The CDR3 DNA follows: TGTGCCAGCAGTAGACAGTTTAGCAATCAGCCCCAGCATTTT.

This clone was counted once. This sequence joins TRBV28 and TRBJ2-5; D call uncertain. Trimming took off 8 bases at V and 5 bases at J, with 15 bases between the two ends. Germline lookup yields CDR1 MDHEN and CDR2 SYDVKM. The CDR3 length is 13 residues. CDR3 DNA: TGTGCCAGCGGTACCTCTTGGTCGGAGACCCAGTACTTC. This codes for CASGTSWSETQYF.

The chain is built from TRBV4-1 and TRBJ1-2; unclear D gene. This CDR3 has 15 residues. The germline V gene encodes CDR1 MGHRA and CDR2 YSYEKL. With 0 bases removed from V and 4 bases from J, the gap between germline ends came to 12 bases. CDR3 bases: TGCGCCAGCAGCCAAGATATGTACGGCTCCTATGGCTACACCTTC. Its translation: CASSQDMYGSYGYTF.

The J gene is TRBJ1-3, the V gene TRBV6-5; 7 bases line up with TRBD1. The germline gives CDR1 MNHEY, CDR2 SVGAGI. The CDR3 is 13 amino acids. J was trimmed by 4 bases and V by 6 bases; bases with no gene match: 3. The CDR3 loop reads CASRETGGNTIYF. The DNA for the CDR3 is TGTGCCAGCAGAGAGACAGGGGGAAACACCATATATTTT.

This clone has a single count. J is TRBJ2-2 and V is TRBV6-5; 10 nucleotides match TRBD2. CDR1 is MNHEY and CDR2 is SVGAGI in the germline V gene. The CDR3 runs 16 residues. With V trimmed by 4 bases and J by 6 bases, 8 bases remained unmatched. This CDR3 reads CASSSGLAGVAGELFF. The DNA of the CDR3 is TGTGCCAGCAGTTCCGGTCTAGCGGGAGTCGCCGGGGAGCTGTTTTTT.

This clone was recorded once. The chain couples TRBV5-1 to TRBJ2-2; the D gene could be TRBD1 or TRBD2 (5 bases each). The CDR3 is 14 amino acids. Germline lookup yields CDR1 SGHRS and CDR2 YFSETQ. The V and J ends lost 3 bases and 3 bases respectively, with 9 bases between them. The CDR3: CASSSGTHTGELFF. DNA of the CDR3: TGCGCCAGCAGCTCGGGGACGCACACCGGGGAGCTGTTTTTT.

This sequence joins TRBV5-1 and TRBJ2-2; D remains unclear. The CDR3 sequence is 15 residues long. In germline, CDR1 is SGHRS, CDR2 YFSETQ. Trimming pared 5 bases from V and 0 bases from J, leaving 11 bases between. The CDR3 region is CASRKDVANTGELFF. The CDR3 region has the DNA TGCGCCAGCAGGAAGGACGTCGCGAACACCGGGGAGCTGTTTTTT.

Worth noting for this clone: Other DNA sequences within the sample encode an identical CDR3. The chain carries TRBV20-1 and TRBJ2-3; no reliable D call. The length of the CDR3 is 11 residues. Germline lookup yields CDR1 DFQATT and CDR2 SNEGSKA (reference sequence). Between the trimmed V and J ends, which lost 2 bases and 0 bases, there was a span of 0 bases. The CDR3 here is CSARSTDTQYF. CDR3 bases: TGCAGTGCTAGAAGCACAGATACGCAGTATTTT.

J is TRBJ1-1 and V is TRBV18, with a weak D call TRBD1 (5 bases). Germline values: CDR1 KGHSH, CDR2 LQKENI. Trimming stripped 8 bases from V and 5 bases from J, with 18 bases between. The CDR3 is 14 amino acids. This CDR3 reads CASQYGREFTEAFF. The CDR3 DNA sequence: TGTGCCAGCCAGTACGGCAGGGAATTTACTGAAGCTTTCTTT.

The gene calls are TRBV6-5 and TRBJ1-1; maybe TRBD1 (6 bases). Trimming pared 5 bases from V and 1 base from J, leaving 14 bases between. Germline CDR1 MNHEY, CDR2 SVGAGI. This CDR3 spans 15 amino acids. The CDR3: CASSREGTQNTEAFF. Here the CDR3 DNA reads TGTGCCAGCAGTCGCGAAGGGACACAGAACACTGAAGCTTTCTTT.

V usage is TRBV9 and J usage is TRBJ1-2; TRBD1 aligns across 8 bases. CDR1 and CDR2 from the germline V gene are SGDLS and YYNGEE. This CDR3 has 16 amino acids. Trimming removed 4 bases from V and 7 bases from J; junction bases left unmatched: 15. In DNA, the CDR3 is TGTGCCAGCAGCCAATCTCCGACAGGGGAGGGTGGTGGCTACACCTTC. Its protein is CASSQSPTGEGGGYTF. Looking up the rest from reference TRBV9 and TRBJ1-2 gives the full variable domain: DSGVTQTPKHLITATGQRVTLRCSPRSGDLSVYWYQQSLDQGLQFLIQYYNGEERAKGNILERFSAQQFPDLHSELNLSSLELGDSALYFCASSQSPTGEGGGYTFGSGTRLTVV.

The chain has TRBV20-1 and TRBJ1-2; D is undetermined. V dropped 3 bases and J dropped 8 bases, with 7 bases sitting between them. Germline V gene lookup returns CDR1 DFQATT and CDR2 SNEGSKA (reference sequence). This CDR3 is 10 amino acids long. The CDR3, as DNA: TGCAGTGCTAGGGGGTACGGCTACACCTTC. Its protein product is CSARGYGYTF.